A selection of T cell receptor beta chains follows, all from one sample in a study of TIL therapy for anti-PD-1-resistant metastatic lung cancer. Produced via immunoSEQ multiplex PCR; TCRdb's table is partial and in-frame only. The data hold tens of thousands of clones, with around 63% observed a single time. The specimen was blood, collected at baseline. The origin of the receptors is a person aged 25-85 years with non-small cell lung cancer. The CDR3 runs from the conserved cysteine through the conserved F or W. Each record gives: V gene, D gene, J gene, clone size, CDR3 protein, CDR3 DNA. A D gene is named only where the DNA matches it firmly. Clone size is shown for a subset of rows, as once, few, many or a class of expanded clone.

TRBV5-4	TRBD1	TRBJ2-5	-	CASSSLDRGQFGETQYF	TGTGCCAGCAGCTCATTGGACAGGGGGCAGTTCGGCGAGACCCAGTACTTC
TRBV30	-	TRBJ1-2	-	CAWRQFNYGYTF	TGTGCCTGGAGGCAATTCAACTATGGCTACACCTTC
TRBV9	-	TRBJ2-5	-	CASTPREAQVGFQYF	TGTGCCAGCACCCCTAGGGAGGCCCAAGTTGGGTTCCAGTACTTC
TRBV5-1	TRBD1	TRBJ2-7	few	CASSRDRGYEQYF	TGCGCCAGCAGCCGGGACAGGGGCTACGAGCAGTACTTC
TRBV25-1	-	TRBJ2-5	-	CASSRFRITQETQYF	TGTGCCAGCAGTCGATTCAGGATCACTCAAGAGACCCAGTACTTC
TRBV9	-	TRBJ1-3	-	CASSVDLSGNTIYF	TGTGCCAGCAGCGTAGACCTCTCTGGAAACACCATATATTTT
TRBV5-4	-	TRBJ2-7	-	CASGRTPYEQYF	TGTGCCAGTGGGCGGACCCCCTACGAGCAGTACTTC
TRBV5-1	-	TRBJ1-1	few	CASSLDRMNTEAFF	TGCGCCAGCAGCTTGGACAGGATGAACACTGAAGCTTTCTTT
TRBV28	-	TRBJ1-3	-	CASSLKGNTIYF	TGTGCCAGCAGTTTGAAGGGAAACACCATATATTTT
TRBV13	-	TRBJ2-5	-	CASSFRIQETQYF	TGTGCCAGCAGCTTTAGGATCCAAGAGACCCAGTACTTC
TRBV13	TRBD2	TRBJ2-5	-	CASTGGAGGLETQYF	TGTGCCAGCACGGGCGGAGCGGGAGGTTTAGAGACCCAGTACTTC
TRBV7-9	-	TRBJ2-5	few	CASSLLRTGTLQETQYF	TGTGCCAGCAGCTTATTAAGGACCGGAACTTTGCAAGAGACCCAGTACTTC
TRBV28	-	TRBJ1-5	-	CASSPGTNYQPQHF	TGTGCCAGCAGTCCTGGGACCAATTATCAGCCCCAGCATTTT
TRBV27	TRBD1	TRBJ2-7	-	CASSPGQTYEQYF	TGTGCCAGCAGTCCGGGACAGACATACGAGCAGTACTTC
TRBV5-6	TRBD1	TRBJ2-3	-	CASSYRRQGDSTDTQYF	TGTGCCAGCAGCTACCGAAGACAGGGGGACAGCACAGATACGCAGTATTTT
TRBV7-8	-	TRBJ1-1	-	CASSVQSGLTNTEAFF	TGTGCCAGCAGCGTGCAATCGGGGCTGACGAACACTGAAGCTTTCTTT
TRBV5-5	-	TRBJ2-7	once	CASSLNEMRGF	TGTGCCAGCAGCTTGAACGAGATGCGAGGCTTC
TRBV18	TRBD2	TRBJ2-3	once	CASSPLSSGGPQSTDTQYF	TGTGCCAGCTCACCATTGAGTAGCGGGGGACCTCAGAGCACAGATACGCAGTATTTT
TRBV7-9	-	TRBJ1-2	few	CASSSQDGWRYTF	TGTGCCAGCAGCTCCCAGGACGGGTGGAGGTACACCTTC
TRBV2	TRBD1	TRBJ2-7	-	CASSAGPPGGSYEQYF	TGTGCCAGCAGTGCGGGGCCTCCAGGGGGATCCTACGAGCAGTACTTC
TRBV2	-	TRBJ1-3	-	CASSRDSGNTIYF	TGTGCCAGCAGCAGGGACTCTGGAAACACCATATATTTT
TRBV29-1	-	TRBJ2-7	-	CSVGGVGQEAYEQYF	TGCAGCGTTGGGGGGGTCGGACAGGAGGCCTACGAGCAGTACTTC
TRBV6-6	-	TRBJ1-1	-	CASSMNTEAFF	TGTGCCAGCTCTATGAACACTGAAGCTTTCTTT
TRBV15	TRBD1	TRBJ2-7	-	CATRVTGAYEQYF	TGTGCCACCAGAGTCACAGGGGCCTACGAGCAGTACTTC
TRBV7-8	-	TRBJ2-5	-	CASSRVQETQYF	TGTGCCAGCAGCCGAGTCCAAGAGACCCAGTACTTC
TRBV5-1	TRBD2	TRBJ2-1	-	CASSSVPRLAGGRLNEQFF	TGCGCCAGCAGCTCCGTGCCCAGACTAGCGGGAGGGAGACTCAATGAGCAGTTCTTC
TRBV19	-	TRBJ1-5	few	CASTAGDSNQPQHF	TGTGCCAGTACCGCGGGAGATAGCAATCAGCCCCAGCATTTT
TRBV5-1	-	TRBJ2-2	-	CASSSAAHTGELFF	TGCGCCAGCAGCTCAGCGGCCCACACCGGGGAGCTGTTTTTT
TRBV4-2	TRBD1	TRBJ2-3	-	CASSQDHRQGEGTDTQYF	TGTGCCAGCAGCCAAGATCATAGACAGGGAGAAGGAACAGATACGCAGTATTTT
TRBV2	-	TRBJ2-2	-	CASNPNPPGELFF	TGTGCCAGCAATCCGAACCCACCGGGGGAGCTGTTTTTT
TRBV12-1	-	TRBJ1-1	-	CASSPKWSDIFYEAFF	TGTGCCAGCAGCCCCAAGTGGTCGGACATATTTTATGAAGCTTTCTTT
TRBV12-5	TRBD1	TRBJ2-7	-	CASAPGTGVTEQYF	TGTGCTAGTGCCCCCGGGACAGGGGTTACCGAGCAGTACTTC
TRBV5-4	TRBD1	TRBJ2-5	-	CASSGTVYQETQYF	TGTGCCAGCAGCGGGACAGTTTATCAAGAGACCCAGTACTTC
TRBV9	-	TRBJ1-2	once	CASSVNVGAGVGYTF	TGTGCCAGCAGCGTAAACGTGGGGGCAGGGGTTGGCTACACCTTC
TRBV6-5	TRBD1	TRBJ2-7	few	CASSYSGQGTNEQYF	TGTGCCAGCAGTTACTCGGGACAGGGTACCAACGAGCAGTACTTC
TRBV18	TRBD1	TRBJ1-2	-	CASSPQTGFNGYTF	TGTGCCAGCTCACCACAGACAGGGTTTAATGGCTACACCTTC
TRBV7-9	-	TRBJ2-2	few	CASSFLDANTGELFF	TGTGCCAGCAGCTTCCTCGACGCGAACACCGGGGAGCTGTTTTTT
TRBV5-4	TRBD2	TRBJ2-5	-	CASSLESSGGAGETQYF	TGTGCCAGCAGCTTGGAGTCTAGCGGGGGGGCTGGGGAGACCCAGTACTTC
TRBV5-4	TRBD1	TRBJ2-7	-	CASSPRDRAAYEQYF	TGTGCCAGCAGCCCGCGGGACAGGGCAGCCTACGAGCAGTACTTC